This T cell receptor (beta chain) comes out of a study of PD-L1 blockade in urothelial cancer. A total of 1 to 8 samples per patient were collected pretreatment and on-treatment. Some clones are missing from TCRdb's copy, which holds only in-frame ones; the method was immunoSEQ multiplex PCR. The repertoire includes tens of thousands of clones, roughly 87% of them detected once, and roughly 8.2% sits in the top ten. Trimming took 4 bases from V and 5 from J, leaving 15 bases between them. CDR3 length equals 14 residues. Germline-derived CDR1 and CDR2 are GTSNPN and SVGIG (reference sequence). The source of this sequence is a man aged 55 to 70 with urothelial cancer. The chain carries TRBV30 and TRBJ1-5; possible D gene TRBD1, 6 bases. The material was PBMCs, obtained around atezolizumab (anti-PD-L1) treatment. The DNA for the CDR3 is TGTGCCTGGAATACAGGGCTTGGGGATCAGCCCCAGCATTTT. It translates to CAWNTGLGDQPQHF.